This paragraph reports one T cell receptor beta chain. Its cognate antigen is unknown. These data come from a study of T cell responses to AZD1222 COVID-19 vaccine. Overall study findings and caveats: Vaccination with two AZD1222 doses was followed by a rise in Spike-specific TCR breadth and depth. Across the whole spike, CD4 TCRs peaked at regions 160-218 and 743-854. The study identified only five to seven AZD1222 recipients as seropositive at baseline. Repertoire sampling was restricted to post-peak T cell response timepoints.

This table comes from immunoSEQ multiplex PCR, and its TCRdb copy is limited to in-frame clones, with some not included. The table shows more than 95,000 clones, with about 88% occurring only once. The CDR3 totals 14 residues. The germline gives CDR1 SGHDT, CDR2 YYEEEE. Trimming removed 2 bases from V and 1 base from J, with 9 bases in between. The clonotype comes from an adult in good health. The chain recombines TRBV5-6 with TRBJ1-2, with D maybe TRBD1 (5 bases). The sample in question was peripheral blood, obtained on day 0 of AZD1222 vaccination. The CDR3 spells CASSFGTGNYGYTF. The CDR3 nucleotides read TGTGCCAGCAGCTTTGGGACCGGTAACTATGGCTACACCTTC.